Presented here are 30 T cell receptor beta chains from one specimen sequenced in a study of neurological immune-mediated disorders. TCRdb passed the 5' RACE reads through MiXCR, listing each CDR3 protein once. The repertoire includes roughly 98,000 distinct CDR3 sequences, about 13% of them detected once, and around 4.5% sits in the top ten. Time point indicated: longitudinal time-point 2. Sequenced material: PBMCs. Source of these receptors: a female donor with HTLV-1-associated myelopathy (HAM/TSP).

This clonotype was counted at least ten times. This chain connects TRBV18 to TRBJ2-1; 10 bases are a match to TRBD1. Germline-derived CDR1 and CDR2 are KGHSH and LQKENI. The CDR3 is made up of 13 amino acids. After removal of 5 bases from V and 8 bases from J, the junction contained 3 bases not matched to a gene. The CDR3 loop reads CASSIGTGDEQFF. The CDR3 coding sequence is TGTGCCAGCTCAATCGGGACAGGGGATGAGCAGTTCTTC.

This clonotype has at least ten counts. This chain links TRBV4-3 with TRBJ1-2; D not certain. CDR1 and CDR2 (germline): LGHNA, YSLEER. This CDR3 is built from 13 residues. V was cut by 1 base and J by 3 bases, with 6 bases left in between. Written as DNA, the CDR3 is TGCGCCAGCAGCCAAGGGGGATACTATGGCTACACCTTC. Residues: CASSQGGYYGYTF.

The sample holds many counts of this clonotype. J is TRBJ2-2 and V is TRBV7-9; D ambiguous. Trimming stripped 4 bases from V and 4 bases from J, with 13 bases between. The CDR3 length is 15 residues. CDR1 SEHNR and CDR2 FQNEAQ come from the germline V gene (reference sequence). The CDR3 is CASSSDLGSTGELFF. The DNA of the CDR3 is TGTGCCAGCAGCTCTGACCTAGGGTCCACCGGGGAGCTGTTTTTT.

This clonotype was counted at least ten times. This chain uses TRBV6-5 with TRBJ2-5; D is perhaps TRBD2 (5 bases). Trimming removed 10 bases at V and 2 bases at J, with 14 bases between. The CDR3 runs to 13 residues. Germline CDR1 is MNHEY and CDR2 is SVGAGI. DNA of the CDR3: TGTGCCACCTCCCGAGGGTTACAAGAGACCCAGTACTTC. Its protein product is CATSRGLQETQYF.

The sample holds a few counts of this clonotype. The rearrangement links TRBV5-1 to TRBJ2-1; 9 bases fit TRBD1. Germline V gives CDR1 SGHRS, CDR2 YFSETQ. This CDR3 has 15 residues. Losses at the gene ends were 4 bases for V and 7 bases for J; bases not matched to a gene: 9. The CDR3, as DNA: TGCGCCAGCAGCGTTACCGGGACAGGGACAAATGAGCAGTTCTTC. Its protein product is CASSVTGTGTNEQFF.

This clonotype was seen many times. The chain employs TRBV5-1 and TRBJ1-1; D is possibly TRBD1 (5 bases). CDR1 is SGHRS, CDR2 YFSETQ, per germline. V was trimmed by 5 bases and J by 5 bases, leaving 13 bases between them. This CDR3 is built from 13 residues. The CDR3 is CASRATGGTEAFF. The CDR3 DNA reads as TGCGCCAGCAGGGCGACGGGGGGGACTGAAGCTTTCTTT.

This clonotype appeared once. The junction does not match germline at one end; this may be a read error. The CDR3 coding sequence is TGCAGTGCTAGAGATCCGGGGTTCGAGACCAAGTACTTC. This translates into CSARDPGFETKYF. This chain joins TRBV20-1 and TRBJ2-5; D may be TRBD2 (5 bases). CDR1 is DFQATT and CDR2 is SNEGSKA in the germline V gene (reference sequence). The CDR3 has 13 residues.

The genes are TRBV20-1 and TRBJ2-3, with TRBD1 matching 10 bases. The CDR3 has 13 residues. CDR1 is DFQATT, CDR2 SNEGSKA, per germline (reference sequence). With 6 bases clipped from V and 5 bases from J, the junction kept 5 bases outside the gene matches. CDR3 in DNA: TGCAGTGCCACGGACAGGGGGAGAGATACGCAGTATTTT. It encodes CSATDRGRDTQYF.

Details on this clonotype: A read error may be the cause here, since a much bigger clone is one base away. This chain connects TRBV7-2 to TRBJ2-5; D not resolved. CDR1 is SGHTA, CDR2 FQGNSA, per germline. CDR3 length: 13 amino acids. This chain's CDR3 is CSSSLVRFETQYF. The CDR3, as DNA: TGTTCCAGCAGCTTAGTGCGTTTTGAGACCCAGTACTTC.

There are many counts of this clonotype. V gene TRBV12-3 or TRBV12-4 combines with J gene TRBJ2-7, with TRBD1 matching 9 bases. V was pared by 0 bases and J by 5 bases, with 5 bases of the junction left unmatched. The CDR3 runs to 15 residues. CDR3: CASSLAGTGRNEQYF. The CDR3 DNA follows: TGTGCCAGCAGTTTAGCGGGGACAGGGCGTAACGAGCAGTACTTC.

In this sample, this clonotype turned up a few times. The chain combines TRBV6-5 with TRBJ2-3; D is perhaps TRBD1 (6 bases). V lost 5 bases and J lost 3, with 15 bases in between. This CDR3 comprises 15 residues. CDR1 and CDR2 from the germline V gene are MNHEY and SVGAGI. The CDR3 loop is CASSTNQGLTDTQYF. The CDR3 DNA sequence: TGTGCCAGCAGTACTAACCAGGGGTTGACAGATACGCAGTATTTT.

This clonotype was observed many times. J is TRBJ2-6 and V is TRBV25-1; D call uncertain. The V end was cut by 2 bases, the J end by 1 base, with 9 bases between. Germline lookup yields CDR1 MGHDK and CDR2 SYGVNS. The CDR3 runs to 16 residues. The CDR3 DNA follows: TGTGCCAGCAGTGAACCTGGACCTTCTGGGGCCAACGTCCTGACTTTC. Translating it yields CASSEPGPSGANVLTF.

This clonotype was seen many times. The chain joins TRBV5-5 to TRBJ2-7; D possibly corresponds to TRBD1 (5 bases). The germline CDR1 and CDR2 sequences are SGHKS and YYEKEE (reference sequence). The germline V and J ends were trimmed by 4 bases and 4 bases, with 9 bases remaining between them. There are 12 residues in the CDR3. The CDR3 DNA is TGTGCCAGCAGCCTTGACAGATACGAGCAGTACTTC. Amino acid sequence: CASSLDRYEQYF. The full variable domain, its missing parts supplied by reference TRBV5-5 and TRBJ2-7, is DAGVTQSPTHLIKTRGQQVTLRCSPISGHKSVSWYQQVLGQGPQFIFQYYEKEERGRGNFPDRFSARQFPNYSSELNVNALLLGDSALYLCASSLDRYEQYFGPGTRLTVT.

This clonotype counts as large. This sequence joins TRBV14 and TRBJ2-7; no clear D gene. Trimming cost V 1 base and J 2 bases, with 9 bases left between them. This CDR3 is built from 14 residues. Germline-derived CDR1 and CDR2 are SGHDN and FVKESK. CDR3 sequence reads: CASSQGDWTYEQYF. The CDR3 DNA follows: TGTGCCAGCAGCCAAGGAGACTGGACCTACGAGCAGTACTTC. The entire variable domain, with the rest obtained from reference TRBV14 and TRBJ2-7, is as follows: EAGVTQFPSHSVIEKGQTVTLRCDPISGHDNLYWYRRVMGKEIKFLLHFVKESKQDESGMPNNRFLAERTGGTYSTLKVQPAELEDSGVYFCASSQGDWTYEQYFGPGTRLTVT.

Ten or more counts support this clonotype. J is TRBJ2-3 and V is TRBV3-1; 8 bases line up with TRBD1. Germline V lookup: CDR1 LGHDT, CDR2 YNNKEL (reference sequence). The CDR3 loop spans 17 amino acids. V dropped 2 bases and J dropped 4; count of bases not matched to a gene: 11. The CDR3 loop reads CASSQYFRTGLADTQYF. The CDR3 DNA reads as TGTGCCAGCAGCCAATACTTCCGGACAGGGCTGGCAGATACGCAGTATTTT.

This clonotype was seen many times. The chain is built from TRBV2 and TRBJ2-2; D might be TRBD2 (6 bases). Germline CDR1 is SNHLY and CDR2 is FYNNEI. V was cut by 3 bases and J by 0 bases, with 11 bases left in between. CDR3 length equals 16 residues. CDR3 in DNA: TGTGCCAGCAGTGAGGAGGGCGGCGCGAACACCGGGGAGCTGTTTTTT. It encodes CASSEEGGANTGELFF.

CDR3 nucleotide sequence: TGTGCCACCAGTGACTGGGACGCCGGGGAAGAGACCCAGTACTTC. Translated, it gives CATSDWDAGEETQYF. The rearrangement joins TRBV24-1 to TRBJ2-5; either TRBD1 or TRBD2 may fit D (5 bases each). Germline lookup yields CDR1 KGHDR and CDR2 SFDVKD. The CDR3 sequence is 15 residues long. Trimming removed 4 bases at V and 3 bases at J, with 14 bases between.

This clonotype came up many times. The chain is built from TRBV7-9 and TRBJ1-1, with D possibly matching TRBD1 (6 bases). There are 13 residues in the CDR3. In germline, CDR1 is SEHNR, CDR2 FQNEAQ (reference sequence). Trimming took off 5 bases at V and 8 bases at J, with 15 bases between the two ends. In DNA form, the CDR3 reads TGTGCCAGCAGCCCAAGGGGGGGGCAAGAAGCTTTCTTT. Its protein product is CASSPRGGQEAFF. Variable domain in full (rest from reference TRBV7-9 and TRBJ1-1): DTGVSQNPRHKITKRGQNVTFRCDPISEHNRLYWYRQTLGQGPEFLTYFQNEAQLEKSRLLSDRFSAERPKGSFSTLEIQRTEQGDSAMYLCASSPRGGQEAFFGQGTRLTVV.

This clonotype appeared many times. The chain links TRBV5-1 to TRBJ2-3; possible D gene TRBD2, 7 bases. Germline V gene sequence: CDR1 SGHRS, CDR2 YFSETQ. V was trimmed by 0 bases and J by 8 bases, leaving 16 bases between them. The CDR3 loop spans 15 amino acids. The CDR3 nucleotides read TGCGCCAGCAGCTTGGCCGCTCGGGGGGCCGTTACGCAGTATTTT. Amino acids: CASSLAARGAVTQYF.

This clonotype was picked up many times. CDR3 region: CASSYYPRVSGQGELAQHF. CDR3 bases: TGTGCCAGCAGTTACTACCCTCGCGTGTCGGGACAGGGGGAACTGGCCCAGCATTTT. The chain carries TRBV6-5 and TRBJ1-5; 11 nucleotides agree with TRBD1. The CDR3 length is 19 residues. The germline gives CDR1 MNHEY, CDR2 SVGAGI. Unmatched junction bases numbered 19, after V lost 1 base and J lost 11 bases.

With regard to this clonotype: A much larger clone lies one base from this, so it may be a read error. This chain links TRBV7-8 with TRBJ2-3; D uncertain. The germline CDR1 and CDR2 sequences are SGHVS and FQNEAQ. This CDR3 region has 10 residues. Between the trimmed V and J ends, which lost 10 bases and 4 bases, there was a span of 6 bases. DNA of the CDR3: TGTGCCATCAGATCAGATACGCAGTATTTT. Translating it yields CAIRSDTQYF.

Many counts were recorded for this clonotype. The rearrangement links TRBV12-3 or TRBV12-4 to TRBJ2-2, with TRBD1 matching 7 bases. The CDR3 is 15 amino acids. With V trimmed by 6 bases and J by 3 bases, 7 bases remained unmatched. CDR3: CASRSRGPDTGELFF. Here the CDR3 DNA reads TGTGCCAGCAGGTCTAGGGGGCCCGACACCGGGGAGCTGTTTTTT.

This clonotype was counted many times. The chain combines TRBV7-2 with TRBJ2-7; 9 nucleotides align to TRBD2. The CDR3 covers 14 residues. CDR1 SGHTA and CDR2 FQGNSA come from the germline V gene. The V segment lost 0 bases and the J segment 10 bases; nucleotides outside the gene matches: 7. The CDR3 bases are TGTGCCAGCAGCTTAGCGGGACTAGCTCCGTCACAGTACTTC. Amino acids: CASSLAGLAPSQYF.

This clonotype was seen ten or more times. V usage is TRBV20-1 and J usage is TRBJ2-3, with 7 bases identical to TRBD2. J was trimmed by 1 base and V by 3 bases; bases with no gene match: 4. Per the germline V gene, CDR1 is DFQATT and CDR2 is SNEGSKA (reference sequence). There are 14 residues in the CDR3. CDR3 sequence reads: CSARVSGRTDTQYF. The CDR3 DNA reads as TGCAGTGCTAGGGTTAGCGGGCGCACAGATACGCAGTATTTT.

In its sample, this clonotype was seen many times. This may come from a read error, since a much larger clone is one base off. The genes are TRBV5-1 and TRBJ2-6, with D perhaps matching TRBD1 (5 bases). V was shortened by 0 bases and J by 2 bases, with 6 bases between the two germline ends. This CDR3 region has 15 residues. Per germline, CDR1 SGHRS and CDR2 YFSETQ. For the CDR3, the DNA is TGCGCCAGCAGCTTGGAAGGGGCTGGGGCCAACGTCCTGACTTTC. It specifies CASSLEGAGANVLTF.

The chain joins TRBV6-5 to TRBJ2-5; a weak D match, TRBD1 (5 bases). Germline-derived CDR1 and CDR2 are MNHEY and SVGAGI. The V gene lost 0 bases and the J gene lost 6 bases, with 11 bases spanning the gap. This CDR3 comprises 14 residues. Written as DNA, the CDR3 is TGTGCCAGCAGTTACTCGAGTGCAGGGCAGACCCAGTACTTC. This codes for CASSYSSAGQTQYF.

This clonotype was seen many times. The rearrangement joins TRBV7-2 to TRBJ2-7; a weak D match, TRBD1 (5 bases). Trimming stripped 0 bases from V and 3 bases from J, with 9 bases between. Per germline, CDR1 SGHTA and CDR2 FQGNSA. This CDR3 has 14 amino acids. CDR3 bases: TGTGCCAGCAGCTTAGCTCGGCAGGGCTACGAGCAGTACTTC. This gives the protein CASSLARQGYEQYF.

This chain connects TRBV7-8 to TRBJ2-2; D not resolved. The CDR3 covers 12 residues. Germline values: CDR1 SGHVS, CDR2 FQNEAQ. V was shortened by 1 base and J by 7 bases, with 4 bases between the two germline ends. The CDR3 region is CASSLGLGELFF. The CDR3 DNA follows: TGTGCCAGCAGCTTAGGGCTCGGGGAGCTGTTTTTT. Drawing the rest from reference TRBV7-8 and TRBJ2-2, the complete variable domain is GAGVSQSPRYKVAKRGQDVALRCDPISGHVSLFWYQQALGQGPEFLTYFQNEAQLDKSGLPSDRFFAERPEGSVSTLKIQRTQQEDSAVYLCASSLGLGELFFGEGSRLTVL.

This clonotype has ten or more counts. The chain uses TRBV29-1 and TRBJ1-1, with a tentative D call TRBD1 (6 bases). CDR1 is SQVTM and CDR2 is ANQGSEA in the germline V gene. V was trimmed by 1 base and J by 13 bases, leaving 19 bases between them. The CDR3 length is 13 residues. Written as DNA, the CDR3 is TGCAGCGTTGAAGCGCTCAAGGGGGAACTCGGTTTCTTT. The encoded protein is CSVEALKGELGFF.

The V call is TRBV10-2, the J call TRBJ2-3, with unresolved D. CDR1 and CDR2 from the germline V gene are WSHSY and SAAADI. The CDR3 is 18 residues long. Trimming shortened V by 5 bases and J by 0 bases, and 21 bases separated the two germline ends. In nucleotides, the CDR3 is TGCGCCAGCAGTCGGACCCAGGACGGAATCACTAGCACAGATACGCAGTATTTT. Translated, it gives CASSRTQDGITSTDTQYF.